Listed below are T cell receptor beta chains from one sample, sequenced in a study of blood T cell repertoires in COVID-19. TCRdb's table, derived via immunoSEQ multiplex PCR, lists solely in-frame clones and lacks some. The profile shows 40,000 to 55,000 clones, approximately 80% of them singletons. The sample comprised peripheral blood. The source of these receptors is a man aged 70 or older with acute or convalescent COVID-19. Both conserved end residues are trimmed from each CDR3. The D gene is left open where the match is weak.

d_call v_call cdr3_aa
. TRBV30 AWGRRSSYNSPLH
. TRBV10-3 AIGGLTGELF
. TRBV30 AWSFVGGKGTEAF
. TRBV5-6 ASSLMTSGPYSNQPQH
TRBD1 TRBV5-8 ASSARQGVVDYNEQF
. TRBV11-1 ASSLGQAKNTEAF
. TRBV7-3 ASSLTSSKPRVGELF
TRBD2 TRBV4-3 ASSQVLAGAPYGEQY
. TRBV28 ASSRQYEQY
TRBD1 TRBV11-2 ASLNPGQGNDNEQF
. TRBV7-2 ASSLEPFSRTQY
. TRBV6-6 ASSGAVYGYT
. TRBV28 ASSSKRAPFNEQF
. TRBV7-2 ASSLGARGQETQY
TRBD1 TRBV18 ASSQEYRQGRKGYGYT
. TRBV5-4 ASSLSSGLTGELF
. TRBV6-5 ASSYSDTPNTEAF
. TRBV4-1 ASSQDQVSQGGNTIY
. TRBV15 ATSRQRQAGLHPGGGYT
TRBD1 TRBV5-5 ASSLAGTGGAGQPQH
TRBD2 TRBV5-6 ASTNWGLAGSTDTQY
TRBD1 TRBV18 ASTTGGLGKLF
. TRBV4-2 ASSQDAQARNEKLF
. TRBV19 ASSWDTHWTGELF
. TRBV27 ASSFGQTNSPLH
TRBD1 TRBV19 ASSLTGIVYEQY
. TRBV3-1/TRBV3-2 ASSQALVSHEQF
. TRBV7-9 ASSFGGTVGEQF
. TRBV19 ASSGTGGAEAF
TRBD2 TRBV24-1 ATSDPGRAGKETQY
. TRBV7-9 ASSPQGAGDYGYT
. TRBV14 ASNRDSSYEQY
. TRBV6-2/TRBV6-3 ASSSGYNYGYT
. TRBV10-3 AISASLGGSGDTIY